This is a list of T cell receptor beta chains from one sample in a study of control samples from healthy donors and cancer patients. TCRdb's copy holds only in-frame clones and misses some; the assay was immunoSEQ multiplex PCR. The table includes about 160,000 clones, roughly 90% detected once. Sequenced sample: blood. The source is a man aged 25-40 years in good health. Each CDR3 is given with its conserved first and last residue. Fields, in order: V gene, CDR3 length, D gene, J gene, clone size, CDR3 protein, CDR3 DNA. A D gene is named only where the DNA matches it firmly. Size values are once, few and many counts, or a class for expanded clones, and some rows have none.

V: TRBV2
length: 13
D: -
J: TRBJ1-6
size: -
CDR3: CASLEVVGSPLHF
DNA: TGTGCCAGCCTGGAAGTAGTCGGCTCACCCCTCCACTTT

V: TRBV10-3
length: 16
D: TRBD2
J: TRBJ2-5
size: -
CDR3: CAISESTSGRQETQYF
DNA: TGTGCCATCAGTGAGTCCACTAGCGGCCGCCAAGAGACCCAGTACTTC

V: TRBV11-2
length: 14
D: -
J: TRBJ1-1
size: -
CDR3: CASSLARANTEAFF
DNA: TGTGCCAGCAGCTTAGCCAGGGCGAACACTGAAGCTTTCTTT

V: TRBV7-9
length: 13
D: -
J: TRBJ2-3
size: once
CDR3: CANSPRTADTQYF
DNA: TGTGCCAACAGCCCCAGGACGGCTGATACGCAGTATTTT

V: TRBV7-9
length: 17
D: TRBD1
J: TRBJ1-1
size: -
CDR3: CASSLGRDRAMNTEAFF
DNA: TGTGCCAGCAGCTTAGGAAGGGACAGGGCTATGAACACTGAAGCTTTCTTT

V: TRBV20-1
length: 12
D: -
J: TRBJ1-1
size: -
CDR3: CSASTGNTEAFF
DNA: TGCAGTGCTAGTACAGGGAACACTGAAGCTTTCTTT

V: TRBV27
length: 14
D: TRBD2
J: TRBJ2-2
size: -
CDR3: CASSFRGDTGELFF
DNA: TGTGCCAGCAGTTTTCGGGGGGACACCGGGGAGCTGTTTTTT

V: TRBV5-4
length: 14
D: -
J: TRBJ1-4
size: -
CDR3: CASSPGTREGKLFF
DNA: TGTGCCAGCAGTCCCGGGACCCGAGAGGGGAAACTGTTTTTT

V: TRBV7-9
length: 15
D: TRBD1
J: TRBJ1-2
size: once
CDR3: CASSRPTGGDYGYTF
DNA: TGTGCCAGCAGCCGCCCTACAGGGGGCGACTATGGCTACACCTTC

V: TRBV4-2
length: 13
D: TRBD1
J: TRBJ2-7
size: -
CDR3: CASSGDSSYEQYF
DNA: TGTGCCAGCAGCGGGGACAGCTCCTACGAGCAGTACTTC

V: TRBV28
length: 16
D: -
J: TRBJ1-3
size: -
CDR3: CASSFIGGRFGNTIYF
DNA: TGTGCCAGCAGTTTCATAGGGGGGCGCTTCGGAAACACCATATATTTT

V: TRBV20-1
length: 13
D: -
J: TRBJ1-5
size: -
CDR3: CSASGGDIQPQHF
DNA: TGCAGTGCTAGTGGAGGGGATATACAGCCCCAGCATTTT

V: TRBV4-3
length: 20
D: TRBD2
J: TRBJ2-2
size: -
CDR3: CASSQPNYGLAGGNTGELFF
DNA: TGCGCCAGCAGCCAACCTAATTACGGACTAGCGGGAGGGAACACCGGGGAGCTGTTTTTT

V: TRBV29-1
length: 11
D: -
J: TRBJ2-2
size: -
CDR3: CSAENTGELFF
DNA: TGCAGCGCTGAGAACACCGGGGAGCTGTTTTTT

V: TRBV19
length: 15
D: TRBD2
J: TRBJ2-1
size: once
CDR3: CASKVTSGGYNEQFF
DNA: TGTGCCAGTAAGGTGACTAGCGGGGGATACAATGAGCAGTTCTTC

V: TRBV6-5
length: 14
D: -
J: TRBJ2-5
size: -
CDR3: CASSGGQPTGTQYF
DNA: TGTGCCAGCAGCGGTGGACAGCCAACGGGGACCCAGTACTTC

V: TRBV5-6
length: 15
D: TRBD2
J: TRBJ2-1
size: -
CDR3: CASRLPSGGYNEQFF
DNA: TGTGCCAGCAGGCTTCCTAGCGGGGGCTACAATGAGCAGTTCTTC

V: TRBV3-1/TRBV3-2
length: 14
D: -
J: TRBJ2-4
size: once
CDR3: CASSPPGREHIQYF
DNA: TGTGCCAGCAGCCCCCCGGGCAGGGAACACATTCAGTACTTC